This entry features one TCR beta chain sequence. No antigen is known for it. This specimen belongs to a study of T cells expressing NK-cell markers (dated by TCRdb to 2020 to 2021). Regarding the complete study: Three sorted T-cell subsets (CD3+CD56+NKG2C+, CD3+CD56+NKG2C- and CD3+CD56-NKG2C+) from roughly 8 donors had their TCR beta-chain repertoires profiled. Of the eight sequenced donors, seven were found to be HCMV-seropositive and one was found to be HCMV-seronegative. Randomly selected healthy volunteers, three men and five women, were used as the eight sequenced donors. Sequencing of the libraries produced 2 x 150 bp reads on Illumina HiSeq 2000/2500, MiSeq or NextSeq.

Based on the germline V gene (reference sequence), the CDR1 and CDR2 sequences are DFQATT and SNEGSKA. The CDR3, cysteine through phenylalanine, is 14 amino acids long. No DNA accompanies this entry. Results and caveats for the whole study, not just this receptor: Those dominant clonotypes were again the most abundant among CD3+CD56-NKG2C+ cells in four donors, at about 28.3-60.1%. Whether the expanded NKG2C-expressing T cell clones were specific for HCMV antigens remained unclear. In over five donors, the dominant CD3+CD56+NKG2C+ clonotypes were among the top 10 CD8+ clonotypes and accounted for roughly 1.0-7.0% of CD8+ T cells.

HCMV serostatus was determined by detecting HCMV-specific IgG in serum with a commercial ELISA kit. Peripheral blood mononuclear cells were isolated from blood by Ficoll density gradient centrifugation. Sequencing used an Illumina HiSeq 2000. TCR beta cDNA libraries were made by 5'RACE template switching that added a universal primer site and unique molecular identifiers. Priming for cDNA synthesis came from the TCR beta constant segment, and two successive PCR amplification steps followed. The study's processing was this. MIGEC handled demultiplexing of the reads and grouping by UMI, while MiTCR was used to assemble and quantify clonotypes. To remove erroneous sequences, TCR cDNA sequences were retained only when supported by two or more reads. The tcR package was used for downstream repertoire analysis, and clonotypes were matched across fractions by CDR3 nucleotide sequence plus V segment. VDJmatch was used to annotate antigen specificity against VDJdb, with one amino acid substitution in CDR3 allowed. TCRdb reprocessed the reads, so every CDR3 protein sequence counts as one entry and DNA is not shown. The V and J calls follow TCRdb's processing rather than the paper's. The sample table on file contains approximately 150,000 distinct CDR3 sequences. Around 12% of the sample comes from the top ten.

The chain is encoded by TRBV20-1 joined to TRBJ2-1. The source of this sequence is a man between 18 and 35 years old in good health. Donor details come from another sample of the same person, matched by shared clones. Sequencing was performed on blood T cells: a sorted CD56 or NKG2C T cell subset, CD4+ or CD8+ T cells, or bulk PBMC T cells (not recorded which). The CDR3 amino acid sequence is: CSASELGAYNEQFF.